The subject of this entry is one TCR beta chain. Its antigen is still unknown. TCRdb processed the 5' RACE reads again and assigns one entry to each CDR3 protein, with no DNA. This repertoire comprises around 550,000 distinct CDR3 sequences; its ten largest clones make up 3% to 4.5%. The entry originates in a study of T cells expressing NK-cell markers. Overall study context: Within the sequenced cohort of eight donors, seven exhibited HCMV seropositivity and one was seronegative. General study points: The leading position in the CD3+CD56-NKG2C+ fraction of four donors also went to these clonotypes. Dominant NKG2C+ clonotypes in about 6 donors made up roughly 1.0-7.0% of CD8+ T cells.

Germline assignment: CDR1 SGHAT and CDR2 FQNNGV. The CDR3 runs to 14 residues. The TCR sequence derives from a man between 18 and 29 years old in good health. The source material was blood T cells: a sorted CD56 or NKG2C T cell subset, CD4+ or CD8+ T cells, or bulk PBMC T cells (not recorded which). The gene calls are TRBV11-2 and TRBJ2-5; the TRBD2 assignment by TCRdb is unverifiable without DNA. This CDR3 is CASSFLAGRETQYF.